Listed here are 15 T cell receptor beta chains from one sample, sequenced in a study of T-cell memory formation after mild COVID-19. TCRdb analysed the 5' RACE reads with MiXCR anew, one entry per CDR3 protein. The table shows roughly 170,000 distinct CDR3 sequences, with about 22% occurring only once. The sequenced sample was PBMCs or a T cell subset sorted from them (not recorded which). These receptors were collected from an adult woman who had mild COVID-19 (a few samples of this study predate the infection). Cell type and time point are not known.

This clonotype was seen repeatedly, ten times or more. This chain uses TRBV12-3 or TRBV12-4 with TRBJ2-7; no clear D. The V end lost 3 bases, the J end lost 2 bases, and 5 bases lay between the germline ends. This CDR3 contains 12 residues. This chain's CDR3 is CASSFSPYEQYF. The DNA of the CDR3 is TGTGCCAGCAGTTTCAGCCCCTACGAGCAGTACTTC.

V usage is TRBV20-1 and J usage is TRBJ2-2, with D perhaps being TRBD1 or TRBD2 (5 bases each). Trimming pared 0 bases from V and 6 bases from J, leaving 14 bases between. This CDR3 comprises 15 residues. The V gene's germline CDR1 is DFQATT and CDR2 SNEGSKA (reference sequence). Written as DNA, the CDR3 is TGCAGTGCTAGAGATGGGGCCGTTAGCGCCGGGGAGCTGTTTTTT. Translation: CSARDGAVSAGELFF.

This chain links TRBV29-1 with TRBJ2-7; TRBD1 matches 7 bases. This CDR3 is built from 12 residues. With 4 bases clipped from V and 4 bases from J, the junction kept 4 bases outside the gene matches. Germline V lookup: CDR1 SQVTM, CDR2 ANQGSEA. CDR3 sequence: CSVAKGQYEQYF. CDR3 nucleotide sequence: TGCAGCGTTGCAAAGGGACAGTACGAGCAGTACTTC.

In this sample, this clonotype turned up a few times. The chain uses TRBV6-5 and TRBJ1-1; a weak D match, TRBD1 (5 bases). V lost 0 bases, J lost 2 bases, and 19 bases lay in between. In germline, CDR1 is MNHEY, CDR2 SVGAGI. The CDR3 length is 18 residues. The chain's CDR3 is CASSYSAAAGRDNTEAFF. CDR3 coding DNA: TGTGCCAGCAGTTACTCGGCTGCGGCAGGGAGGGATAACACTGAAGCTTTCTTT.

This clonotype was counted at least ten times. The rearrangement links TRBV15 to TRBJ2-3; D may be TRBD2 (6 bases). Germline V gene lookup returns CDR1 LNHNV and CDR2 YYDKDF (reference sequence). The germline V and J ends were trimmed by 4 bases and 4 bases, with 12 bases remaining between them. CDR3 length: 14 residues. For the CDR3, the DNA is TGTGCCACCAGCAACACGGGAGTATCAGATACGCAGTATTTT. Its protein is CATSNTGVSDTQYF.

The J gene is TRBJ1-4, the V gene TRBV7-8, with 8 bases lining up with TRBD1. Germline CDR1 and CDR2: SGHVS and FQNEAQ. CDR3 length equals 15 residues. V lost 1 base to trimming and J lost 6 bases; unmatched junction nucleotides: 4. The CDR3, as DNA: TGTGCCAGCAGCTTAGGGACAGGGATAGATGAAAAACTGTTTTTT. Its translation is CASSLGTGIDEKLFF.

This clonotype was detected only a few times. V gene TRBV7-3 combines with J gene TRBJ2-2; D ambiguous. This CDR3 region has 17 residues. Germline V lookup: CDR1 SGHTA, CDR2 FQGTGA. V lost 3 bases and J lost 6, with 20 bases in between. DNA of the CDR3: TGTGCCAGCAGCTTGTCTCCGGCCAACAAAAAGGCCGGGGAGCTGTTTTTT. Translated: CASSLSPANKKAGELFF.

The V and J genes are TRBV6-4 and TRBJ2-3; D uncertain. CDR1 is MRHNA and CDR2 is SNTAGT in the germline V gene. Trimming took 4 bases from V and 1 from J, leaving 9 bases between them. This CDR3 comprises 14 residues. The CDR3 loop reads CASSGAGGTDTQYF. The CDR3 DNA follows: TGTGCCAGCAGTGGGGCCGGTGGCACAGATACGCAGTATTTT.

This clonotype was counted a few times. The chain couples TRBV2 to TRBJ2-3; 8 nucleotides match TRBD2. The V gene's germline CDR1 is SNHLY and CDR2 FYNNEI. The trim removed 5 bases at V and 6 bases at J, leaving 7 bases unmatched. The CDR3 is made up of 14 amino acids. The CDR3 nucleotides read TGTGCCAGCAGTCCGCGGGAGGACTGGGATACGCAGTATTTT. Translated: CASSPREDWDTQYF. Filled out from reference TRBV2 and TRBJ2-3, the complete variable domain reads EPEVTQTPSHQVTQMGQEVILRCVPISNHLYFYWYRQILGQKVEFLVSFYNNEISEKSEIFDDQFSVERPDGSNFTLKIRSTKLEDSAMYFCASSPREDWDTQYFGPGTRLTVL.

J is TRBJ2-5 and V is TRBV5-6; D remains unclear. The CDR3 contains 16 residues. Germline CDR1 is SGHDT and CDR2 is YYEEEE. V shed 4 bases and J shed 0 bases, with 16 bases lying between them. The CDR3 is CASSPPLVGYQETQYF. The CDR3 nucleotides read TGTGCCAGCAGCCCACCCTTAGTCGGATACCAAGAGACCCAGTACTTC.

This clonotype turned up a few times. The CDR3 loop is CSVVASGPNNEQFF. The DNA of the CDR3 is TGCAGCGTTGTGGCTAGCGGGCCCAACAATGAGCAGTTCTTC. This chain joins TRBV29-1 and TRBJ2-1, with 8 bases that match TRBD2. The CDR3 is 14 amino acids. J gave up 5 bases and V 4 bases, and 7 bases lay outside the gene matches. CDR1 is SQVTM, CDR2 ANQGSEA, per germline.

In regard to this clonotype: Germline is not matched at one junction end, which may reflect a read error. The chain carries TRBV6-2 or TRBV6-3 and TRBJ2-1; 8 bases map to TRBD1. This CDR3 has 12 residues. Germline-derived CDR1 and CDR2 are MNHEY and SVGEGT. The CDR3 region is CASRRTGTERIF. The DNA of the CDR3 is TGTGCCAGCAGGAGGACAGGGACCGAGCGGATCTTC.

The J gene is TRBJ2-1, the V gene TRBV2; 7 bases are shared with TRBD2. The germline V gene has CDR1 SNHLY and CDR2 FYNNEI. V was pared by 10 bases and J by 9 bases, with 9 bases of the junction left unmatched. The CDR3 spans 12 residues. In DNA, the CDR3 is TGTGCCACCACAGACTCGGGAGGTGAGCAGTTCTTC. It translates to CATTDSGGEQFF.

This clonotype was counted a few times. The chain links TRBV5-6 to TRBJ2-7, with 7 bases lining up with TRBD1. V shed 4 bases, J shed 6 bases, and the junction held 4 bases outside the gene matches. Germline loops: CDR1 SGHDT, CDR2 YYEEEE. This CDR3 is 12 amino acids long. The CDR3 protein is CASSPGTAEQYF. In DNA form, the CDR3 reads TGTGCCAGCAGCCCGGGGACAGCCGAGCAGTACTTC.

The chain employs TRBV4-3 and TRBJ2-1; 7 bases line up with TRBD2. CDR1 and CDR2 from the germline V gene are LGHNA and YSLEER. CDR3 length equals 14 residues. Germline trimming cut 0 bases from V and 4 bases from J; bases unmatched to any gene: 0. The CDR3 protein is CASSQDSGYNEQFF. As DNA, the CDR3 is TGCGCCAGCAGCCAAGATAGCGGGTACAATGAGCAGTTCTTC.